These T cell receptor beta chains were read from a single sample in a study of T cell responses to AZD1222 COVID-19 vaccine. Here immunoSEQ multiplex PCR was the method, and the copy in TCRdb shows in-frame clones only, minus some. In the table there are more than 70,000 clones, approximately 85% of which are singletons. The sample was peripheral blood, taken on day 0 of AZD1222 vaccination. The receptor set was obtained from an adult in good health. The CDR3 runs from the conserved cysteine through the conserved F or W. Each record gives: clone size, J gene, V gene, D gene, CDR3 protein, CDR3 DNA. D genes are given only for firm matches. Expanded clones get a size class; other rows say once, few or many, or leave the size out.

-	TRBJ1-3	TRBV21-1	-	CASSKVGTEAGNTIYF	TGTGCCAGCAGCAAAGTTGGGACAGAGGCTGGAAACACCATATATTTT
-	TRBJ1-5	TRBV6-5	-	CASSSTDVGNQPQHF	TGTGCCAGCAGCTCGACCGACGTGGGCAATCAGCCCCAGCATTTT
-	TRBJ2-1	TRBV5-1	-	CASSLEGGSYNEQFF	TGCGCCAGCAGCTTGGAGGGTGGCTCCTACAATGAGCAGTTCTTC
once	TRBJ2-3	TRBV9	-	CASSVGDTDTQYF	TGTGCCAGCAGCGTAGGGGACACAGATACGCAGTATTTT
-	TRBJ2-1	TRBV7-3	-	CACSRGGYNEQFF	TGTGCCTGCAGCCGAGGGGGCTACAATGAGCAGTTCTTC
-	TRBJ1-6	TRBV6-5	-	CASSYSGVRESPLHF	TGTGCCAGCAGTTACTCGGGGGTGAGGGAATCACCCCTCCACTTT
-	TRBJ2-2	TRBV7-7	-	CASSREQGGNTGELFF	TGTGCTAGCAGCCGAGAGCAGGGGGGGAACACCGGGGAGCTGTTTTTT
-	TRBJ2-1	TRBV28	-	CASSSNRGRGSYNEQFF	TGTGCCAGCAGCTCCAACAGGGGTCGGGGGTCCTACAATGAGCAGTTCTTC
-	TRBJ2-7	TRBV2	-	CASSRGEAYEQYF	TGTGCCAGCAGTAGGGGAGAGGCCTACGAGCAGTACTTC
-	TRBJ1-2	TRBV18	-	CASSPEEGGYTF	TGTGCCAGCTCACCGGAGGAGGGTGGCTACACCTTC
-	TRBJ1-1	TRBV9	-	CASSVEVQNTEAFF	TGTGCCAGCAGCGTAGAGGTACAGAACACTGAAGCTTTCTTT
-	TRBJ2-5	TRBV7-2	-	CASTQQETQYF	TGTGCCAGCACCCAACAAGAGACCCAGTACTTC
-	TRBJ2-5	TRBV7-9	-	CASSEQETQYF	TGTGCCAGCAGCGAACAAGAGACCCAGTACTTC
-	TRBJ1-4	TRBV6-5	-	CATQRAPENEKLFF	TGTGCCACCCAGCGGGCACCAGAAAATGAAAAACTGTTTTTT
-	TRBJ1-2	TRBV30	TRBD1	CAWSRDRTRGVAF	TGTGCCTGGAGCCGGGACAGAACGCGTGGGGTGGCCTTC
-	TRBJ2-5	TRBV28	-	CASSAQTVFFGVTQYF	TGTGCCAGCAGTGCCCAGACAGTTTTCTTTGGTGTGACCCAGTACTTC
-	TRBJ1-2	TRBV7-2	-	CASRRNRAGYTF	TGTGCCAGCAGACGAAACAGGGCTGGCTACACCTTC
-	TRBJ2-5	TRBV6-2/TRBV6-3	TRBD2	CASSYPGGGRETQYF	TGTGCCAGCAGTTACCCGGGGGGGGGCCGCGAGACCCAGTACTTC
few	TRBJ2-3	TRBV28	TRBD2	CASSSGLAVITDTQYF	TGTGCCAGCAGTTCCGGGCTAGCGGTGATCACAGATACGCAGTATTTT
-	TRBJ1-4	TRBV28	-	CASTESGSWTEKLFF	TGTGCCAGCACCGAATCCGGGAGTTGGACTGAAAAACTGTTTTTT
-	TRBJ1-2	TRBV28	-	CASNPEGNYGYTF	TGTGCCAGCAACCCGGAAGGGAACTATGGCTACACCTTC
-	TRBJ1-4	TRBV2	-	CASSPGTQGGRKLFF	TGTGCCAGCAGTCCCGGGACGCAGGGAGGGAGAAAACTGTTTTTT
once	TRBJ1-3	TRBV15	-	CATDLYPGGNTIYF	TGTGCCACCGACTTATATCCTGGAGGAAACACCATATATTTT
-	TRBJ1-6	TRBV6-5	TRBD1	CARLTGLVRNSPLHF	TGTGCCAGGTTGACAGGGCTCGTCCGGAATTCACCCCTCCACTTT
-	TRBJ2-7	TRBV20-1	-	CSASGQPDWYEQYF	TGCAGTGCTAGTGGACAGCCGGACTGGTACGAGCAGTACTTC
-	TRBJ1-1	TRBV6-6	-	CASSYVQGSNTEAFF	TGTGCCAGCAGTTATGTCCAGGGGTCTAACACTGAAGCTTTCTTT
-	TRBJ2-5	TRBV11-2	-	CASSLGSKGPETQYF	TGTGCCAGCAGCTTAGGATCTAAGGGGCCAGAGACCCAGTACTTC
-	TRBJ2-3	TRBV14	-	CASSETVGTGTDTQYF	TGTGCCAGCAGCGAAACGGTGGGCACGGGCACAGATACGCAGTATTTT
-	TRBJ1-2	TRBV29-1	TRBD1	CSVITSGTASNYGYTF	TGCAGCGTGATAACCTCCGGGACAGCCTCTAACTATGGCTACACCTTC
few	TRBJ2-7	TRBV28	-	CASSFQNYEQYF	TGTGCCAGCAGTTTCCAAAACTACGAGCAGTACTTC
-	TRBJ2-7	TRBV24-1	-	CATKPWGQGRYEQYF	TGTGCCACCAAACCTTGGGGGCAGGGGAGGTACGAGCAGTACTTC
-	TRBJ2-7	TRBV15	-	CATSRRPNSYEQYF	TGTGCCACCAGCAGACGGCCGAACTCCTACGAGCAGTACTTC
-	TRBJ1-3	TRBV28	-	CASSFPERNTIYF	TGTGCCAGCAGTTTTCCAGAAAGAAACACCATATATTTT
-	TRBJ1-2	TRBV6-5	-	CAIRDSTSYGYTF	TGTGCCATACGAGACAGTACCTCATATGGCTACACCTTC
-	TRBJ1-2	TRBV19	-	CASSIGAVNYGYTF	TGTGCCAGTAGTATCGGGGCGGTCAACTATGGCTACACCTTC
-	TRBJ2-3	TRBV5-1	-	CASSQDSLADTQYF	TGCGCCAGCAGCCAGGACAGTCTGGCAGATACGCAGTATTTT
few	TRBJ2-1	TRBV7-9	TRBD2	CASSSPGTSRYNEQFF	TGTGCCAGCAGCTCTCCCGGGACTAGCCGATACAATGAGCAGTTCTTC
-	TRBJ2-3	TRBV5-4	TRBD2	CASSRAGGSTDTQYF	TGTGCCAGCAGCAGAGCGGGGGGGAGCACAGATACGCAGTATTTT